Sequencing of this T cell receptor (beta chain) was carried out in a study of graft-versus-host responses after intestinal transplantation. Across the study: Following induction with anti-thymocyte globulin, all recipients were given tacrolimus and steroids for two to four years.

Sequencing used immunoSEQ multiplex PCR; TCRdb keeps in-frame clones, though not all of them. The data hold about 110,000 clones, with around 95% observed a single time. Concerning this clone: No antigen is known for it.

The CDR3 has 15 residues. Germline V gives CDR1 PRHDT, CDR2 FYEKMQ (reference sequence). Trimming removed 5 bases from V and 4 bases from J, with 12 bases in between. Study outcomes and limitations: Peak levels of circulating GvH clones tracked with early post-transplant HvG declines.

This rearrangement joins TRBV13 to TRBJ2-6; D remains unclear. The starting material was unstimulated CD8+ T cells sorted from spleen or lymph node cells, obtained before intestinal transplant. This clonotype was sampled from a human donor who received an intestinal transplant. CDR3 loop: CASSPSETGANVLTF. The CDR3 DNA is TGTGCCAGCAGCCCGAGCGAAACCGGGGCCAACGTCCTGACTTTC.